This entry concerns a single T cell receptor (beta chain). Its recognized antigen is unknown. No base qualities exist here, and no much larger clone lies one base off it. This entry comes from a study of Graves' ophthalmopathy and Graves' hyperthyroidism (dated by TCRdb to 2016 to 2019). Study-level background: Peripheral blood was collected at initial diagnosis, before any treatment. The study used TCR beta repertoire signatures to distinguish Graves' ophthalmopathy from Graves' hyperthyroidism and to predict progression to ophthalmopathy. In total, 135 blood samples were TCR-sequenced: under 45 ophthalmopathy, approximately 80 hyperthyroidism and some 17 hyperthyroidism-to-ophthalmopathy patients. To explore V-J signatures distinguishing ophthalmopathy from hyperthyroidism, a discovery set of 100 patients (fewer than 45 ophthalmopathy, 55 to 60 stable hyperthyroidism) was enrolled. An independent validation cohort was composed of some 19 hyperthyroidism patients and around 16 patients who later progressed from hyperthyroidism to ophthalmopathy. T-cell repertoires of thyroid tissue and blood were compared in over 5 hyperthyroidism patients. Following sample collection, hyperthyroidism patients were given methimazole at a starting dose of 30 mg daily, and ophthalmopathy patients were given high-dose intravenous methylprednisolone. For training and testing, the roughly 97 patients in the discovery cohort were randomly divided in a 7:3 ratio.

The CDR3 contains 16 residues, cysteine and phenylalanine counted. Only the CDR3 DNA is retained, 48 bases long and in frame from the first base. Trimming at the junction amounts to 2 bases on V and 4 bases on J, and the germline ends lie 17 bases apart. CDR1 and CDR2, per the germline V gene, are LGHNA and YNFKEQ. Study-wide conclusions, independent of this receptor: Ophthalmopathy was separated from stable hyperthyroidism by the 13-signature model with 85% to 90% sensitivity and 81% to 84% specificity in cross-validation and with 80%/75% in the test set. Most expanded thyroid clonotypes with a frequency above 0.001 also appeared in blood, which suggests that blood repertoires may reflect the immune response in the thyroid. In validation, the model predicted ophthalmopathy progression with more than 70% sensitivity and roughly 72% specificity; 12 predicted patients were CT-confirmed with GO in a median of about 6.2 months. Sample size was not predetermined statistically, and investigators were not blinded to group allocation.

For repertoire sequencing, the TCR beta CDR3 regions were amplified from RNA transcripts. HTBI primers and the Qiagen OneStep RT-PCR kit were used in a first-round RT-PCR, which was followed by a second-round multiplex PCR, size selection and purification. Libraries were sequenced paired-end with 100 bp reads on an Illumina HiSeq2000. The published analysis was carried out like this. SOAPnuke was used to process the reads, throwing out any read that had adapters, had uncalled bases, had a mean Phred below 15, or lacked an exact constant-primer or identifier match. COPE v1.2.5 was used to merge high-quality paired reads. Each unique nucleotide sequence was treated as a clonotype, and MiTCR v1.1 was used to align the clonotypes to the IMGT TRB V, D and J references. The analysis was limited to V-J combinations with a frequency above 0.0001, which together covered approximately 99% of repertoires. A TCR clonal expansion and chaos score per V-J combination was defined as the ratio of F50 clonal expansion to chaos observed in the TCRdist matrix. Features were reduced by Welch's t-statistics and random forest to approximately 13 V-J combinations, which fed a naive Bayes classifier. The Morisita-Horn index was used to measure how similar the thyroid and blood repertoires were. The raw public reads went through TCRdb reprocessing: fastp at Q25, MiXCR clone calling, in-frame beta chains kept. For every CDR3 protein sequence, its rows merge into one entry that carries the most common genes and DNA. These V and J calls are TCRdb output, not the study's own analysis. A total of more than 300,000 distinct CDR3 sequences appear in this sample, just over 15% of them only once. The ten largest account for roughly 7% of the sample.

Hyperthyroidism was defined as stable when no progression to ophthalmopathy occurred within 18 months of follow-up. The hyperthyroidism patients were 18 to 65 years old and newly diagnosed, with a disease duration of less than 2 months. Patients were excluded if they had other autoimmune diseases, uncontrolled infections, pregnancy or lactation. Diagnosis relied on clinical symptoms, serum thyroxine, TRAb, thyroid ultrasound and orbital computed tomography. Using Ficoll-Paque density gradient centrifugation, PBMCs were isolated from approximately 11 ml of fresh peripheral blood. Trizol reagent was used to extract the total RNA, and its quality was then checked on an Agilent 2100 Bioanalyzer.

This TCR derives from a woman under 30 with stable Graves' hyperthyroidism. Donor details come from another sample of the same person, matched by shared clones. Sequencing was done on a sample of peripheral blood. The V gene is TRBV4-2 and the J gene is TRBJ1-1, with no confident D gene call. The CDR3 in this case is CASSQTLIGRSTEAFF. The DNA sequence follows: TGTGCCAGCAGCCAAACTCTAATCGGGAGGAGCACTGAAGCTTTCTTT.